This section outlines one TCR beta chain sequence together with its context. Antigen unknown. Repertoires were generated with immunoSEQ multiplex PCR, while TCRdb's copy carries only in-frame clones and drops some. The sample shows around 140,000 clones, more than 85% of them seen only once. This entry comes from a study of T cell responses to AZD1222 COVID-19 vaccine. Whole-study context: Both about-4-week and about-12-week second-dose recipients were combined. The study, taken as a whole, reports: The breadth and depth of Spike-specific TCRs increased once two AZD1222 doses had been given. CD4 TCRs associated with vaccination spanned spike, dominating at 160-218 and 743-854. Donors were mostly white British, more females; clonal diversity possibly underestimated.

CDR3 size: 17 residues. Unmatched junction bases numbered 9, after V lost 2 bases and J lost 2 bases. CDR1 and CDR2 from the germline V gene are LNHDA and SQIVND (reference sequence). This sequence was found in an adult in good health. The starting material was peripheral blood, obtained on day 0 of AZD1222 vaccination. This rearrangement joins TRBV19 to TRBJ2-3; 8 bases match TRBD2. CDR3 nucleotide sequence: TGTGCCAGTAGTATATTGAGTCGGGGGGGAAACACAGATACGCAGTATTTT. It is translated as CASSILSRGGNTDTQYF. The whole variable domain, remainder taken from reference TRBV19 and TRBJ2-3, is DGGITQSPKYLFRKEGQNVTLSCEQNLNHDAMYWYRQDPGQGLRLIYYSQIVNDFQKGDIAEGYSVSREKKESFPLTVTSAQKNPTAFYLCASSILSRGGNTDTQYFGPGTRLTVL.